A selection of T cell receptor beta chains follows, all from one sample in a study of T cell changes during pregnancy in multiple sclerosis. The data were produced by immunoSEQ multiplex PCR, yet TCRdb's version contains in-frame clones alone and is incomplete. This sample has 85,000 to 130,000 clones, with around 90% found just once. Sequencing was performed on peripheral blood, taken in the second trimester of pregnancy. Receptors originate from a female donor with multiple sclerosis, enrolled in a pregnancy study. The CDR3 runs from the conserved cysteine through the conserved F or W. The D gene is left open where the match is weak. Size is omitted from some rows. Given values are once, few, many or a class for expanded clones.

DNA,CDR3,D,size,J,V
TGTGCCAGCAGCTTCGGGACAAATTACGAGCAGTACTTC,CASSFGTNYEQYF,-,-,TRBJ2-7,TRBV7-9
TGTGCCAGCAGCTTAATGCCGGGAGGGATCTACGAGCAGTACTTC,CASSLMPGGIYEQYF,TRBD2,-,TRBJ2-7,TRBV7-3
TGTGCCAGCAGCTTAGGAGCAAACCCTAACAATGAGCAGTTCTTC,CASSLGANPNNEQFF,-,-,TRBJ2-1,TRBV7-7
TGTGCCAGCAGCTTGGACCAGGGGAACTATGGCTACACCTTC,CASSLDQGNYGYTF,-,few,TRBJ1-2,TRBV5-4
TGTGCCAAAAACGGGGGACAGACGAACACTGAAGCTTTCTTT,CAKNGGQTNTEAFF,TRBD1,once,TRBJ1-1,TRBV2
TGTGCCTGGAGCGGTACCCGCGGGGAGCAGTACTTC,CAWSGTRGEQYF,-,-,TRBJ2-7,TRBV30
TGTGCCAGCAGTTTAACGGGACTAGCGGGAGGGGGGTCGGTTAATGAGCAGTTCTTC,CASSLTGLAGGGSVNEQFF,TRBD2,-,TRBJ2-1,TRBV27
TGTGCCAGCAGTTTAAGCGGGACAGGGTCTGAAAAACTGTTTTTT,CASSLSGTGSEKLFF,TRBD1,-,TRBJ1-4,TRBV28
TGTGCCAGCAGCACTCGACTAGCAGATACGCAGTATTTT,CASSTRLADTQYF,-,-,TRBJ2-3,TRBV5-8
TGTGCCAGTAGTATAACAGGCGGGAGGACTGAAGCTTTCTTT,CASSITGGRTEAFF,-,-,TRBJ1-1,TRBV19
TGCGCCAGCGGCTTTATGGGAGGGACTAATGAAAAACTGTTTTTT,CASGFMGGTNEKLFF,-,-,TRBJ1-4,TRBV5-1
TGTGCCAGCAGCGTAAAAAGCGGGCCAGGTAATGAGCAGTTCTTC,CASSVKSGPGNEQFF,-,-,TRBJ2-1,TRBV9
TGTGCCAGCAGCATATCCCAAGAGACCCAGTACTTC,CASSISQETQYF,-,-,TRBJ2-5,TRBV9
TGTGCCAGTAGTATAGGCACAGCCGGAGAGACCCAGTACTTC,CASSIGTAGETQYF,-,-,TRBJ2-5,TRBV19
TGTGCCAGCAGTTATTCTACAGGCGCGAACACTGAAGCTTTCTTT,CASSYSTGANTEAFF,-,few,TRBJ1-1,TRBV27
TGTGCCAGCAGCTTGGAGACAGGGGCCAAAAACATTCAGTACTTC,CASSLETGAKNIQYF,TRBD1,-,TRBJ2-4,TRBV5-4
TGCAGCTTTGGCGGGGGGTACAATGAGCAGTTCTTC,CSFGGGYNEQFF,TRBD2,-,TRBJ2-1,TRBV29-1
TGTGCCAGTACAACTAATGAAAAACTGTTTTTT,CASTTNEKLFF,-,-,TRBJ1-4,TRBV7-9
TGTGCCAGCAGTGAAGTCGGGGGGAAGTATGGCTACACCTTC,CASSEVGGKYGYTF,-,-,TRBJ1-2,TRBV6-1
TGTGCCAGCAGTACCAGACAGGGCTGGACTGAAAAACTGTTTTTT,CASSTRQGWTEKLFF,TRBD1,-,TRBJ1-4,TRBV27
TGTGCCAGCAGTTACTCCAGAGGCTTTGAAGCTTTCTTT,CASSYSRGFEAFF,-,few,TRBJ1-1,TRBV6-5
TGTGCCAGCAGGTATACAGGGGGAAGGGGCGAGCAGTTCTTC,CASRYTGGRGEQFF,TRBD1,-,TRBJ2-1,TRBV6-5
TGTGCCAGTAGTGACACAGGGAGGGGTGAAAAACTGTTTTTT,CASSDTGRGEKLFF,-,-,TRBJ1-4,TRBV19
TGTGCCAGCAGCGAACTGGGGGGGCGGAATTCACCCCTCCACTTT,CASSELGGRNSPLHF,-,-,TRBJ1-6,TRBV11-1
TGTGCCAGCATTCGAGACGGGGAGCTGTTTTTT,CASIRDGELFF,-,-,TRBJ2-2,TRBV6-5
TGTGCCAGCAGTCCCGGTACGAACACTGAAGCTTTCTTT,CASSPGTNTEAFF,-,-,TRBJ1-1,TRBV6-4
TGCGCCAGCAGCCCAAGGACACAATACGAGCAGTACTTC,CASSPRTQYEQYF,-,once,TRBJ2-7,TRBV5-1
TGTGCCAGCAGCTTAGCGCGTGGACGGGATGAAGCTTTCTTT,CASSLARGRDEAFF,-,few,TRBJ1-1,TRBV7-9
TGTGCCAGCAGCTCCCGGACGGGGTCGCGTTCACCCCTCCACTTT,CASSSRTGSRSPLHF,-,few,TRBJ1-6,TRBV13
TGTGCCATCAGTGATGAAGAGCGACAGGCGTATGGCTACACCTTC,CAISDEERQAYGYTF,-,-,TRBJ1-2,TRBV10-3
TGTGCCAGCTCACCACGGGCTACGGTTATCAGCTCCTACGAGCAGTACTTC,CASSPRATVISSYEQYF,-,-,TRBJ2-7,TRBV18
TGTGCCAGCAGCGGCCGTGGGGACAGGGTAAGAGATACGCAGTATTTT,CASSGRGDRVRDTQYF,TRBD1,-,TRBJ2-3,TRBV2
TGTGCCAGCAGCTTGGACGGCTACGAGCAGTACTTC,CASSLDGYEQYF,-,-,TRBJ2-7,TRBV5-4
TGTGCCAGCAGGAATTTGGCCGGGGAAAAACTGTTTTTT,CASRNLAGEKLFF,-,-,TRBJ1-4,TRBV2
TGTGCCAGTAGTATTGGCTCGAACACTGAAGCTTTCTTT,CASSIGSNTEAFF,-,-,TRBJ1-1,TRBV19
TGCAGCGTCGCTAGTCGACAGGATCTTAAGAATGAGCAGTTCTTC,CSVASRQDLKNEQFF,-,-,TRBJ2-1,TRBV29-1
TGTGCCAGCAGTTACACCGGGACTAGCGGGAACTACGAGCAGTACTTC,CASSYTGTSGNYEQYF,TRBD2,-,TRBJ2-7,TRBV6-6
TGTGCTAGTGCCAGGGGGGACAGGGATACGCAGTATTTT,CASARGDRDTQYF,TRBD1,-,TRBJ2-3,TRBV12-5
TGCGCCAGCAGCTTGGAACTCCACTCCTACAATGAGCAGTTCTTC,CASSLELHSYNEQFF,-,-,TRBJ2-1,TRBV5-1
TGTGCCAGTAGTATCTCGACTGAACTTTTCTACGAGCAGTACTTC,CASSISTELFYEQYF,-,-,TRBJ2-7,TRBV19
TGCGCCAGCAGCGAGACAGCTTTCTATGGCTACACCTTC,CASSETAFYGYTF,-,-,TRBJ1-2,TRBV5-1
TGTGCCAGCAGCCCCCGGGGGGGGCAGACCCAGTACTTC,CASSPRGGQTQYF,TRBD2,-,TRBJ2-5,TRBV7-2
TGCAGCGCGAGGCAGGGGGAGAGCAATCAGCCCCAGCATTTT,CSARQGESNQPQHF,TRBD1,-,TRBJ1-5,TRBV29-1
TGTGCCTGGAGTTTAGCGGAGAGGCAGCCCCAGCATTTT,CAWSLAERQPQHF,-,-,TRBJ1-5,TRBV30
TGTGCCAGCAGTACCGGACAGGGCGATGGCTACACCTTC,CASSTGQGDGYTF,TRBD1,-,TRBJ1-2,TRBV6-1
TGTGCCAGCAACCCGGGACAGGGCCACACCTTC,CASNPGQGHTF,TRBD1,-,TRBJ1-2,TRBV28
TGTGCCAGCAGCTTGGGGGACAGGACAAGCAATCAGCCCCAGCATTTT,CASSLGDRTSNQPQHF,TRBD1,-,TRBJ1-5,TRBV5-8
TGTGCCAGCAGCGTAGGCCCTTATCCACAGGGGAGTAGTGCCTATGGCTACACCTTC,CASSVGPYPQGSSAYGYTF,TRBD1,-,TRBJ1-2,TRBV9
TGTGCCAGCAGGGTATCCAGGGGGCGCCGCAATCAGCCCCAGCATTTT,CASRVSRGRRNQPQHF,TRBD1,-,TRBJ1-5,TRBV28
TGTGCCAGCAGCCCTGGGACAGGGGGCATGATCTATGGCTACACCTTC,CASSPGTGGMIYGYTF,TRBD1,-,TRBJ1-2,TRBV5-6